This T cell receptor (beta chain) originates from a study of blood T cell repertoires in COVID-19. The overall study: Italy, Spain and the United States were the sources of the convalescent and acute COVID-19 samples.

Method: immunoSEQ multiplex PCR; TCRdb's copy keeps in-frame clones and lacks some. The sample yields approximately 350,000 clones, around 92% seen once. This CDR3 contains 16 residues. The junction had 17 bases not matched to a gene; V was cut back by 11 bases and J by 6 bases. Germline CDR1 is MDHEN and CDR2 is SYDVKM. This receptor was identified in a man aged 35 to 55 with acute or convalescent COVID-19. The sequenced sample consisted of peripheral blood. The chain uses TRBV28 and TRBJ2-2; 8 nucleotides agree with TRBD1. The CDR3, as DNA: TGTGCCGGACGAAAGGGGGACAGGTTCAGTGCCGGGGAGCTGTTTTTT. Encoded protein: CAGRKGDRFSAGELFF.